The present T cell receptor beta chain was sequenced within a study of blood T cell repertoires in COVID-19. Study overall: From T cells, B-cell-depleted T cells, or PBMCs came the material, which was cDNA or gDNA.

Original methodology: Reference gene primer amplification yielded estimated nucleated cell counts. This table comes from immunoSEQ multiplex PCR, and its TCRdb copy is limited to in-frame clones, with some not included. That table is the source of V, J and clone size, and D and trimming were worked out from the DNA. The sample holds 84,000 or so clones, 85% to 95% seen once. Germline CDR1 reads SGHTA; CDR2 reads FQGNSA. CDR3 length: 15 amino acids. Trimming pared 5 bases from V and 0 bases from J, leaving 11 bases between. The chain joins TRBV7-2 to TRBJ1-5, with D possibly matching TRBD1 (6 bases). This TCR was sampled from an older woman with active COVID-19. Sequencing input: peripheral blood. The CDR3 DNA reads TGTGCCAGCAGCGTAGGACAGCTTAGCAATCAGCCCCAGCATTTT. It yields the protein CASSVGQLSNQPQHF.